This TCR beta chain was documented in a study of T cells in localized non-small cell lung cancer. Trimming cost V 3 bases and J 4 bases; bases outside gene matches: 4. This CDR3 region has 15 residues. Germline loops: CDR1 SEHNR, CDR2 FQNEAQ (reference sequence). Clones were read by immunoSEQ multiplex PCR, and TCRdb kept only the in-frame ones, dropping some. The table records 31,000 or so clones, 89% of them present only once. This clonotype was obtained from a woman aged 35-75 years with stage I lung adenocarcinoma. The sample here was peripheral blood, taken before any cancer treatment. V usage is TRBV7-9 and J usage is TRBJ2-1; TRBD2 matches 9 bases. This CDR3 reads CASSFLAGRYNEQFF. For the CDR3, the DNA is TGTGCCAGCAGCTTTCTAGCGGGGAGGTACAATGAGCAGTTCTTC.